A selection of T cell receptor beta chains follows, all from one sample in a study of T cell changes during pregnancy in multiple sclerosis. Generated by immunoSEQ multiplex PCR, the TCRdb table keeps only in-frame clones and is missing some. The sample has under 65,000 clones, 80% to 95% seen once. This material consisted of CD4+ T cells from peripheral blood mononuclear cells, taken in the third trimester of pregnancy. The receptors come from a female donor with multiple sclerosis, enrolled in a pregnancy study. Both conserved end residues are part of each CDR3. The order of the fields is J gene, V gene, D gene, CDR3 length, clone size, CDR3 DNA, CDR3 protein. A D gene is named only where the DNA matches it firmly. Expanded clones get a size class; other rows say once, few or many, or leave the size out.

TRBJ1-2 | TRBV4-1 | . | 14 | . | TGCGCCAGCAGCCAAGAAGCCTCGGCAGGAGGAGACACCTTC | CASSQEASAGGDTF
TRBJ1-5 | TRBV7-9 | TRBD1 | 18 | . | TGTGCCAGCAGCTTAGGGGCAGGGGGATATGATAGCAATCAGCCCCAGCATTTT | CASSLGAGGYDSNQPQHF
TRBJ1-2 | TRBV25-1 | . | 14 | . | TGTGCCAGTGGGGGGACCGGCCTTGACTATGGCTACACCTTC | CASGGTGLDYGYTF
TRBJ1-2 | TRBV7-9 | TRBD1 | 15 | . | TGTGCCAGCAGCCCAGCCGGGACAGGGCGTGATGGCTACACCTTC | CASSPAGTGRDGYTF
TRBJ2-2 | TRBV29-1 | . | 15 | . | TGCAGCGTTGGGCAGGGTATAGGGAACACCGGGGAGCTGTTTTTT | CSVGQGIGNTGELFF
TRBJ2-7 | TRBV5-5 | TRBD2 | 15 | . | TGTGCCAGCAGCTTGGTTCTAGCGGGGGGCGACGAGCAGTACTTC | CASSLVLAGGDEQYF
TRBJ2-2 | TRBV7-3 | TRBD1 | 14 | . | TGTGCCAGCAGCTCTCAGGGGGCGACCGGGGAGCTGTTTTTT | CASSSQGATGELFF
TRBJ2-5 | TRBV21-1 | . | 17 | . | TGTGCCAGCGGGATCCTGACCGTCCCTCGGAGGGGCGAGACCCAGTACTTC | CASGILTVPRRGETQYF
TRBJ1-2 | TRBV6-5 | . | 14 | . | TGTGCCAGCAACCGCGGGACGGCAACGGGAGGCTACACCTTC | CASNRGTATGGYTF
TRBJ1-2 | TRBV6-1 | TRBD1 | 14 | . | TGTGCCAGCAGCCGGGACAGCACGGGCTATGGCTACACCTTC | CASSRDSTGYGYTF
TRBJ1-2 | TRBV19 | TRBD1 | 14 | once | TGTGCCAGTAGCGCCTCCGGGACAGTCTATGGCTACACCTTC | CASSASGTVYGYTF
TRBJ2-1 | TRBV6-4 | TRBD2 | 15 | . | TGTGCCAGCAGGGTGCTAGCGGGGGGCACCAATGAGCAGTTCTTC | CASRVLAGGTNEQFF
TRBJ1-1 | TRBV5-1 | . | 15 | . | TGCGCCAGCAGCCTCGCCCTAGGGGGTCAGGGTGAAGCTTTCTTT | CASSLALGGQGEAFF
TRBJ2-2 | TRBV29-1 | TRBD1 | 15 | . | TGCAGCGTTGCGACCGGGACAGGCCGCACCGGGGAGCTGTTTTTT | CSVATGTGRTGELFF
TRBJ2-7 | TRBV13 | . | 14 | . | TGTGCCAGCAGCAGTAACAGGATTGCCTACGAGCAGTACTTC | CASSSNRIAYEQYF
TRBJ2-1 | TRBV5-4 | . | 15 | . | TGTGCCAGCATCTCTCCGGGACCGAAACAGGGTGAGCAGTTCTTC | CASISPGPKQGEQFF
TRBJ1-4 | TRBV7-6 | . | 15 | . | TGTGCCAGCAGCGAGGACGGGAGGGGTGATGAAAAACTGTTTTTT | CASSEDGRGDEKLFF
TRBJ2-5 | TRBV19 | . | 15 | . | TGTGCCTCCAAAGTAGTTGGGGCAGGGATGGAGACCCAGTACTTC | CASKVVGAGMETQYF
TRBJ2-3 | TRBV5-8 | TRBD2 | 17 | once | TGTGCCAGCAGCTTGAGTCTAGCGGGGGGGTTGACAGATACGCAGTATTTT | CASSLSLAGGLTDTQYF
TRBJ1-6 | TRBV6-1 | . | 16 | . | TGTGCCAGCAGTGAAAGGGCAGGGCAATTTAATTCACCCCTCCACTTT | CASSERAGQFNSPLHF
TRBJ1-3 | TRBV11-2 | . | 13 | . | TGTGCCAGCAGCTTAGCAGGATCTTACACCATATATTTT | CASSLAGSYTIYF
TRBJ2-2 | TRBV27 | . | 15 | . | TGTGCCAGCAGTTGGGTGGGGGGGCCAAACGGGGAGCTGTTTTTT | CASSWVGGPNGELFF
TRBJ2-1 | TRBV5-1 | . | 12 | . | TGCGCCAGCAGCACCAGACACGATGAGCAGTTCTTC | CASSTRHDEQFF
TRBJ2-7 | TRBV4-1 | . | 15 | . | TGCGCCAGCAGCCAAGGGTTTGGCCGATCCTACGAGCAGTACTTC | CASSQGFGRSYEQYF
TRBJ2-7 | TRBV5-6 | . | 15 | . | TGTGCCAGCAGCTTGGGGATGGTGGGGCGCTACGAGCAGTACTTC | CASSLGMVGRYEQYF
TRBJ2-2 | TRBV6-5 | TRBD1 | 16 | . | TGTGCCAGCAGTTACCCCAGGGGGCGGAACACCGGGGAGCTGTTTTTT | CASSYPRGRNTGELFF
TRBJ1-2 | TRBV2 | . | 15 | few | TGTGCCAGCAGTGAGGTTGGCCAGGTGAACTATGGCTACACCTTC | CASSEVGQVNYGYTF
TRBJ1-4 | TRBV5-6 | TRBD1 | 15 | . | TGTGCCAGCAGCATTCCGGGACAGAAAAATGAAAAACTGTTTTTT | CASSIPGQKNEKLFF
TRBJ1-1 | TRBV6-1 | . | 13 | . | TGTGCCAGCAGTGAACGCGGCAACACTGAAGCTTTCTTT | CASSERGNTEAFF
TRBJ2-1 | TRBV29-1 | TRBD2 | 11 | . | TGCAGCGGGACTAGCAGTAATGAGCAGTTCTTC | CSGTSSNEQFF
TRBJ2-7 | TRBV6-6 | TRBD2 | 15 | . | TGTGCCAGCAAAAATAGCGGGGGCCTCTCCTACGAGCAGTACTTC | CASKNSGGLSYEQYF
TRBJ1-5 | TRBV7-8 | . | 14 | . | TGTGCCAGCAGCTTAATCAGGGGTAATCAGCCCCAGCATTTT | CASSLIRGNQPQHF
TRBJ1-1 | TRBV19 | TRBD1 | 14 | . | TGTGCCAGTAGTATACAGGGGGTGAACACTGAAGCTTTCTTT | CASSIQGVNTEAFF
TRBJ2-2 | TRBV10-3 | . | 11 | . | TGTGCCATCAGTGACTACTGGGAGCTGTTTTTT | CAISDYWELFF
TRBJ2-1 | TRBV6-4 | . | 16 | . | TGTGCCAGCAGTGACTCGGCGACCAGGTGGCGGGATGAGCAGTTCTTC | CASSDSATRWRDEQFF
TRBJ2-3 | TRBV5-1 | TRBD2 | 14 | . | TGCGCCAGCAGCACGGGACTAGCAGTGGATACGCAGTATTTT | CASSTGLAVDTQYF
TRBJ2-5 | TRBV27 | . | 11 | . | TGTGCCAGCAGTTTTAAAGAGACCCAGTACTTC | CASSFKETQYF
TRBJ2-3 | TRBV6-4 | . | 13 | . | TGTGCCAGCAGTATCGAAAGCACAGATATGCAGTATTTT | CASSIESTDMQYF
TRBJ2-3 | TRBV28 | TRBD1 | 15 | . | TGTGCCAGCAGTTTTGGGCAGGGGGACACAGATACGCAGTATTTT | CASSFGQGDTDTQYF
TRBJ1-5 | TRBV27 | . | 16 | . | TGTGCCAGCAGTGATTATGGGGGAGGCCACAATCAGCCCCAGCATTTT | CASSDYGGGHNQPQHF
TRBJ2-1 | TRBV13 | TRBD1 | 18 | . | TGTGCCAGCAGCTTAGGAGGGCCGACAGGGGGCTCCTACAATGAGCAGTTCTTC | CASSLGGPTGGSYNEQFF
TRBJ2-7 | TRBV15 | TRBD1 | 16 | . | TGTGCCACCAGCAGGCGCACAGGGGGGAGCTCCTACGAGCAGTACTTC | CATSRRTGGSSYEQYF
TRBJ2-5 | TRBV7-6 | TRBD2 | 19 | . | TGTGCCAGCAGCCTACTTCGGACTAGCGGGGGAGAGAAACGGGAGACCCAGTACTTC | CASSLLRTSGGEKRETQYF
TRBJ1-6 | TRBV4-1 | . | 14 | . | TGCGCCAGCAGCCAAGTCAACAGGGATTCACCCCTCCACTTT | CASSQVNRDSPLHF
TRBJ1-2 | TRBV6-1 | . | 13 | . | TGTGCCAGCAGTGAAACAGGGATCGATGGCTACACCTTC | CASSETGIDGYTF
TRBJ2-7 | TRBV11-1 | TRBD1 | 15 | . | TGTGCCAGCAGCCTACCCCCGGGACAGGGAAGCGAGCAGTACTTC | CASSLPPGQGSEQYF
TRBJ2-7 | TRBV19 | . | 16 | . | TGTGCCAGTAGTCCAAGGGACTTCTCAAGCTCCTACGAGCAGTACTTC | CASSPRDFSSSYEQYF
TRBJ2-1 | TRBV7-2 | . | 15 | . | TGTGCCAGCAGCTTAGGAAGGGCAGGGATCTATGAGCAGTTCTTC | CASSLGRAGIYEQFF
TRBJ2-7 | TRBV19 | . | 15 | . | TGTGCCAGTAGTATGAGGGAGGACCTCTCCTACGAGCAGTACTTC | CASSMREDLSYEQYF
TRBJ1-1 | TRBV7-9 | . | 14 | . | TGTGCCAGCAGCTTAAGCGGGAAGGGTGCTGAAGCTTTCTTT | CASSLSGKGAEAFF
TRBJ2-5 | TRBV21-1 | . | 14 | few | TGTGCCAGCAGCCCCTTGGGACTTAGCGAGACCCAGTACTTC | CASSPLGLSETQYF
TRBJ1-4 | TRBV5-1 | . | 16 | . | TGCGCCAGCAGCTTGGCCGATTTCGGGGGTCGAGAAAAACTGTTTTTT | CASSLADFGGREKLFF
TRBJ2-1 | TRBV10-3 | . | 16 | . | TGTGCCATCAGTGAGGAGGGGGGGAGCTCCTACAATGAGCAGTTCTTC | CAISEEGGSSYNEQFF
TRBJ1-2 | TRBV7-3 | TRBD1 | 14 | . | TGTGCCAGCAGCCCAGCGGACAGGGGGCACGGCTACACCTTC | CASSPADRGHGYTF